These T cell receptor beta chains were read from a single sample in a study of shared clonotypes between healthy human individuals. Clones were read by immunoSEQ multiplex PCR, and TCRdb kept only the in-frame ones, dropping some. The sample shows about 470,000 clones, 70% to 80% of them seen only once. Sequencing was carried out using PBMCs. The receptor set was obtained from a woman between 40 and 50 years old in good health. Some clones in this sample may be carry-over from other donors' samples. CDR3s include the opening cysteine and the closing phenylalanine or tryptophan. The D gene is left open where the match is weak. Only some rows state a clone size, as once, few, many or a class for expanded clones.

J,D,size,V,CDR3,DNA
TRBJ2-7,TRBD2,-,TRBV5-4,CASSLKGTSAYEQYF,TGTGCCAGCAGCTTGAAGGGGACTAGCGCCTACGAGCAGTACTTC
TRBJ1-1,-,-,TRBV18,CASSPEGGGEAFF,TGTGCCAGCTCACCAGAGGGGGGTGGTGAAGCTTTCTTT
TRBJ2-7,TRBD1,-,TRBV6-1,CASSEALGTGSYEQYF,TGTGCCAGCAGTGAAGCGCTCGGGACAGGGTCCTACGAGCAGTACTTC
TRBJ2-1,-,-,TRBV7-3,CASSPGERRYNEQFF,TGTGCCAGCAGCCCGGGTGAAAGACGGTACAATGAGCAGTTCTTC
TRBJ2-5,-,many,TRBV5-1,CASSFQETQYF,TGCGCCAGCAGCTTCCAAGAGACCCAGTACTTC
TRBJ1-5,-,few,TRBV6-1,CASSDEGLGYQPQHF,TGTGCCAGCAGTGATGAGGGGTTAGGATACCAGCCCCAGCATTTT
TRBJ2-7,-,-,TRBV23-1,CASSQAAGAGYEQYF,TGCGCCAGCAGTCAAGCTGCCGGGGCCGGCTACGAGCAGTACTTC
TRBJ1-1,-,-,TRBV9,CASSVGFRGAGTEAFF,TGTGCCAGCAGCGTAGGATTTCGGGGGGCCGGGACTGAAGCTTTCTTT
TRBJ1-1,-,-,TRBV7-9,CASSARQRNTEAFF,TGTGCCAGCAGCGCCCGACAGCGGAACACTGAAGCTTTCTTT
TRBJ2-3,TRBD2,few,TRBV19,CASSSSTSGFTDTQYF,TGTGCCAGTAGTTCGTCGACTAGCGGCTTCACAGATACGCAGTATTTT
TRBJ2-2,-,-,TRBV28,CASSSSAGLANTGELFF,TGTGCCAGCAGTTCCTCCGCGGGGCTCGCGAACACCGGGGAGCTGTTTTTT
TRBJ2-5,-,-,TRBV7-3,CASSPTRQGVETQYF,TGTGCCAGCAGCCCCACAAGGCAAGGCGTAGAGACCCAGTACTTC
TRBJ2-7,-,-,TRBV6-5,CASSYGSAAPYEQYF,TGTGCCAGCAGTTACGGGTCAGCGGCCCCCTACGAGCAGTACTTC
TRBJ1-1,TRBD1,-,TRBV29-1,CSVEGQFTEAFF,TGCAGCGTTGAGGGACAGTTCACTGAAGCTTTCTTT
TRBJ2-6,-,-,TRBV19,CASSIGAANVLTF,TGTGCCAGTAGTATAGGGGCCGCCAACGTCCTGACTTTC
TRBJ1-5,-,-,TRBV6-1,CASRKQGSSNQPQHF,TGTGCCAGCAGAAAACAGGGCTCGAGCAATCAGCCCCAGCATTTT
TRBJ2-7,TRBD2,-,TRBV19,CASSLLAGGPREQYF,TGTGCCAGTAGTTTACTAGCGGGAGGGCCTCGGGAGCAGTACTTC
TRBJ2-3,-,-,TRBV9,CASSVFETDTQYF,TGTGCCAGCAGCGTATTTGAGACAGATACGCAGTATTTT
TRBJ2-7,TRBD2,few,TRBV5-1,CASSPGLAGEFRYF,TGCGCCAGCAGCCCGGGACTAGCGGGAGAGTTTCGGTACTTC
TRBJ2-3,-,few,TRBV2,CASKLDSTDTQYF,TGTGCCAGCAAATTGGACAGCACAGATACGCAGTATTTT
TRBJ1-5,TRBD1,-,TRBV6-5,CASTQGGGQPQHF,TGTGCCAGCACCCAGGGGGGGGGTCAGCCCCAGCATTTT
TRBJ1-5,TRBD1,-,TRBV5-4,CASSLERQGTQPQHF,TGTGCCAGCAGCTTGGAGCGACAGGGTACCCAGCCCCAGCATTTT
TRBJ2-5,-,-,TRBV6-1,CASSEAEDPTYETQYF,TGTGCCAGCAGTGAAGCAGAGGACCCAACGTACGAGACCCAGTACTTC
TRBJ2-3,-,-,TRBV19,CASTQGGSSSTDTQYF,TGTGCCAGTACCCAGGGGGGCAGTAGCAGCACAGATACGCAGTATTTT
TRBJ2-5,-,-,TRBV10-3,CAISESGYQETQYF,TGTGCCATCAGTGAGTCAGGGTACCAAGAGACCCAGTACTTC
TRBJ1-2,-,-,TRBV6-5,CASSYGGGPNYGYTF,TGTGCCAGCAGTTACGGCGGGGGGCCTAACTATGGCTACACCTTC
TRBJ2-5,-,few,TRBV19,CASGWGVRGETQYF,TGTGCCAGCGGTTGGGGGGTCCGCGGAGAGACCCAGTACTTC
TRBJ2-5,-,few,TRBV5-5,CASSLGARQETQYF,TGTGCCAGCAGCTTGGGGGCCCGGCAAGAGACCCAGTACTTC
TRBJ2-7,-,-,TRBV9,CASSVGGGTYEQYF,TGTGCCAGCAGCGTAGGTGGCGGAACCTACGAGCAGTACTTC
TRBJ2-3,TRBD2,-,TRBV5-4,CASSLDFGTSGRTDTQYF,TGTGCCAGCAGCTTGGACTTTGGGACTAGCGGGAGAACAGATACGCAGTATTTT
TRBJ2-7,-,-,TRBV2,CASSGVGAVLLDEQYF,TGTGCCAGCAGTGGGGTAGGGGCTGTCCTGTTGGACGAGCAGTACTTC
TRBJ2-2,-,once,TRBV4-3,CARLERNRDGITGELFF,TGCGCCAGATTGGAAAGAAACCGGGACGGGATCACCGGGGAGCTGTTTTTT
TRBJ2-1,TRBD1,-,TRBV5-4,CASRPDRGGYNEQFF,TGTGCCAGCAGACCGGACAGGGGGGGCTACAATGAGCAGTTCTTC
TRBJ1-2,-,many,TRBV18,CASSPTTSPPPGYGYTF,TGTGCCAGCTCACCAACGACAAGTCCCCCGCCGGGCTATGGCTACACCTTC
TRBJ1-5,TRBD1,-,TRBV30,CAWSRDRGTQPQHF,TGTGCCTGGAGTCGGGACAGGGGGACTCAGCCCCAGCATTTT
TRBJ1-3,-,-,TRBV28,CASRHNSGNTIYF,TGTGCCAGCAGACACAACTCTGGAAACACCATATATTTT
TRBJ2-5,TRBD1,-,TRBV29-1,CSVEGTGETQETQYF,TGCAGCGTTGAGGGGACAGGGGAAACTCAAGAGACCCAGTACTTC
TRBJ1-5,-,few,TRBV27,CASSPLNSNQPQHF,TGTGCCAGCAGTCCCTTAAATAGCAATCAGCCCCAGCATTTT
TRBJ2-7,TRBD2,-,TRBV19,CASSIGRPGLVNSYEQYF,TGTGCCAGTAGTATTGGTAGGCCAGGACTAGTGAACTCCTACGAGCAGTACTTC
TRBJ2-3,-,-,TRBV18,CASSVGVSGQSTDTQYF,TGTGCCAGCTCCGTGGGGGTATCGGGACAAAGCACAGATACGCAGTATTTT
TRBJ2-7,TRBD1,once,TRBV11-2,CASSSYYGTGDRREQYF,TGTGCCAGCAGCTCCTATTACGGGACAGGAGATCGTCGAGAGCAGTACTTC
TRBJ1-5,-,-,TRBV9,CASSVDGGGNQPQHF,TGTGCCAGCAGCGTAGATGGAGGGGGCAATCAGCCCCAGCATTTT
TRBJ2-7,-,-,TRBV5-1,CASSATGSSYEQYF,TGCGCCAGCAGCGCGACAGGTAGCTCCTACGAGCAGTACTTC